This T cell receptor (beta chain) appears in the sequencing data of a study of type 1 and type 2 diabetes patients. The PCR template was genomic DNA. The TCR beta CDR3 region was amplified using 30 forward and 13 reverse primers. Each CDR3 protein is one row after TCRdb ran MiXCR on the multiplex PCR reads. The sample has more than 250,000 distinct CDR3 sequences; more than 45% are singletons. V lost 2 bases, J lost 1 base, and 11 bases lay in between. The CDR3 loop spans 15 amino acids. This chain uses TRBV12-3 or TRBV12-4 with TRBJ1-1; D ambiguous. The receptor was isolated from a young man with type 2 diabetes. Specimen: peripheral blood mononuclear cells (PBMCs). The CDR3 DNA follows: TGTGCCAGCAGTTTATGGAGGGTGCCGAACACTGAAGCTTTCTTT. Amino acid sequence: CASSLWRVPNTEAFF.